The rows below give T cell receptor beta chains drawn from one sample of a study. From the RT-PCR reads, TCRdb called clonotypes with MiXCR, one entry per CDR3 protein. Of about 680,000 distinct CDR3 sequences listed, 13% to 15% were seen once; the top ten hold 3.6%. Sequencing used memory CD4+ T cells from blood. These receptor sequences come from a female donor in good health, serving as a healthy control. Both conserved end residues are part of each CDR3. The D gene is left open where the match is weak. Clone size is shown for a subset of rows, as once, few, many or a class of expanded clone.

NA | TRBJ2-7 | TRBV7-6 | TRBD1 | CASSLAYRGGSYEQYF | TGTGCCAGCAGCTTAGCTTACAGGGGTGGCTCCTACGAGCAGTACTTC
NA | TRBJ2-7 | TRBV9 | NA | CASSVTSDFSYEQYF | TGTGCCAGCAGCGTGACTTCGGACTTCTCCTACGAGCAGTACTTC
many | TRBJ2-6 | TRBV6-2/TRBV6-3 | NA | CASSYHNVLTF | TGTGCCAGCAGTTACCACAACGTCCTGACTTTC
NA | TRBJ2-2 | TRBV5-1 | NA | CASSRLVVNTGELFF | TGCGCCAGCAGCCGACTCGTAGTGAACACCGGGGAGCTGTTTTTT
NA | TRBJ1-1 | TRBV6-1 | NA | CASSSGPDTEAFF | TGTGCCAGCAGTTCCGGCCCGGACACTGAAGCTTTCTTT
many | TRBJ1-3 | TRBV6-5 | NA | CASRSSRSGNTIYF | TGTGCCAGCAGAAGCAGTCGCTCTGGAAACACCATATATTTT
NA | TRBJ1-2 | TRBV10-3 | NA | CAISESVSYGYTF | TGTGCCATCAGTGAGTCGGTTTCCTATGGCTACACCTTC
NA | TRBJ1-3 | TRBV7-8 | TRBD1 | CASSLGAWTGTGNTIYF | TGTGCCAGCAGCTTAGGGGCCTGGACAGGGACTGGAAACACCATATATTTT
many | TRBJ2-1 | TRBV7-3 | NA | CASSPRAGAPTMSIFF | TGTGCCAGCAGCCCGCGGGCAGGGGCTCCTACAATGAGCATCTTCTTC
many | TRBJ1-1 | TRBV27 | NA | CASSLSAAAENTEAFF | TGTGCCAGCAGTTTATCCGCGGCAGCGGAGAACACTGAAGCTTTCTTT
few | TRBJ2-1 | TRBV5-1 | NA | CASSLAGGTKPNEQFF | TGCGCCAGCAGCTTGGCCGGCGGGACGAAACCAAATGAGCAGTTCTTC
NA | TRBJ1-1 | TRBV24-1 | NA | CATSDFDSEAFF | TGTGCCACCAGTGATTTCGACAGCGAAGCTTTCTTT
NA | TRBJ1-2 | TRBV28 | NA | CAWATGDYGYTF | TGTGCCTGGGCTACCGGGGACTATGGCTACACCTTC
few | TRBJ2-7 | TRBV11-2 | NA | CASSGSRNSYEQYF | TGTGCCAGCAGCGGGAGCAGAAACTCCTACGAGCAGTACTTC
NA | TRBJ2-7 | TRBV7-2 | TRBD2 | CASSEPSGVLSYEQYF | TGTGCCAGCAGTGAACCTAGCGGGGTCCTCTCCTACGAGCAGTACTTC
many | TRBJ2-3 | TRBV18 | NA | CASSPLGDTQYF | TGTGCCAGCAGCCCCTTGGGCGATACGCAGTATTTT
few | TRBJ1-5 | TRBV6-1 | TRBD1 | CASSEGQGYQPQHF | TGTGCCAGCAGTGAAGGACAGGGTTATCAGCCCCAGCATTTT
NA | TRBJ1-3 | TRBV24-1 | NA | CSTSDSRGTGNTIYF | TGTTCCACCAGTGATTCCCGAGGGACTGGAAACACCATATATTTT
few | TRBJ1-2 | TRBV20-1 | TRBD1 | CSAMRQTGGPYGYTF | TGCAGTGCTATGAGACAGACAGGGGGCCCCTATGGCTACACCTTC
NA | TRBJ2-7 | TRBV6-5 | TRBD1 | CASSSSQGALKQYF | TGTGCCAGCAGTTCCTCGCAGGGGGCGTTAAAGCAGTACTTC
few | TRBJ2-5 | TRBV20-1 | NA | CSAKGFGLGPQYF | TGCAGTGCTAAAGGTTTCGGCTTGGGACCCCAGTACTTC
NA | TRBJ2-7 | TRBV9 | TRBD1 | CASSNEGANTDEQYF | TGTGCCAGCAGCAACGAGGGGGCAAATACGGACGAGCAGTACTTC
NA | TRBJ2-5 | TRBV19 | NA | CASSKRVLASQETQYF | TGTGCCAGTAGTAAAAGGGTCCTAGCGAGCCAAGAGACCCAGTACTTC
many | TRBJ2-2 | TRBV7-9 | NA | CASSKAGPGAPGELFF | TGTGCCAGCAGCAAAGCGGGACCGGGGGCTCCCGGGGAGCTGTTTTTT
NA | TRBJ1-1 | TRBV2 | NA | CASSGQLTNTEAFF | TGTGCCAGCAGTGGACAGTTAACGAACACTGAAGCTTTCTTT
few | TRBJ2-7 | TRBV20-1 | TRBD2 | CSARDIEASGTYEQYF | TGCAGTGCTAGAGATATTGAGGCTAGCGGAACCTACGAGCAGTACTTC
few | TRBJ1-2 | TRBV7-2 | NA | CASSLAGVQNYGYTF | TGTGCCAGCAGCTTAGCCGGAGTCCAGAACTATGGCTACACCTTC
NA | TRBJ2-2 | TRBV19 | NA | CASSEGGRGGTGELFF | TGTGCCAGTAGCGAGGGGGGGCGCGGCGGCACCGGGGAGCTGTTTTTT
NA | TRBJ2-2 | TRBV12-3/TRBV12-4 | NA | CASSKLSGYTGELFF | TGTGCCAGCAGTAAACTTAGCGGCTACACCGGGGAGCTGTTTTTT
many | TRBJ2-7 | TRBV29-1 | TRBD2 | CSVPTTSDQQYF | TGCAGCGTCCCAACAACTAGCGATCAGCAGTACTTC
few | TRBJ1-6 | TRBV7-8 | NA | CASSLDRGGYNSPLHF | TGTGCCAGCAGCTTAGATCGGGGGGGATATAATTCACCCCTCCACTTT
many | TRBJ2-4 | TRBV6-2/TRBV6-3 | TRBD1 | CASSYGQGALFGYF | TGTGCCAGCAGTTACGGACAGGGTGCCCTATTCGGGTACTTC
NA | TRBJ2-1 | TRBV9 | NA | CASTFSDLLNEQFF | TGTGCCAGCACGTTCAGCGACCTCTTGAATGAGCAGTTCTTC
NA | TRBJ1-2 | TRBV19 | NA | CASSPLRDIGNYGYTF | TGTGCCAGTAGTCCACTACGGGACATCGGTAACTATGGCTACACCTTC
NA | TRBJ1-1 | TRBV30 | TRBD1 | CAWSVQGAIEAFF | TGTGCCTGGAGTGTTCAGGGGGCTATTGAAGCTTTCTTT
NA | TRBJ1-3 | TRBV6-6 | NA | CASSPSMGWRNTIYF | TGTGCCAGCAGCCCCTCCATGGGTTGGAGAAACACCATATATTTT
many | TRBJ1-6 | TRBV5-1 | TRBD1 | CASSSGDSENSPLHF | TGCGCCAGCAGCTCAGGGGACAGTGAAAATTCACCCCTCCACTTT
few | TRBJ2-7 | TRBV20-1 | NA | CSARVSGHPEQYF | TGCAGTGCTAGAGTGAGCGGTCACCCCGAGCAGTACTTC
NA | TRBJ2-5 | TRBV12-3/TRBV12-4 | NA | CASKQGGVETQYF | TGTGCCAGCAAACAGGGTGGGGTTGAGACCCAGTACTTC
NA | TRBJ2-5 | TRBV5-6 | NA | CASSFGATQETQYF | TGTGCCAGCAGCTTCGGGGCGACCCAAGAGACCCAGTACTTC
once | TRBJ2-7 | TRBV5-1 | NA | CASSPWTMYEQYF | TGCGCCAGCAGCCCTTGGACGATGTACGAGCAGTACTTC
few | TRBJ2-3 | TRBV24-1 | TRBD2 | CATKAGTAGTQYF | TGTGCCACCAAAGCGGGGACCGCGGGTACGCAGTATTTT
NA | TRBJ2-1 | TRBV5-1 | NA | CASSLDEGLGGNEQFF | TGCGCCAGCAGCTTGGATGAAGGGCTTGGGGGGAATGAGCAGTTCTTC